Below are 13 T cell receptor beta chains sequenced from a single sample in a study of T cell responses to AZD1222 COVID-19 vaccine. Profiling relied on immunoSEQ multiplex PCR, and the TCRdb table lists in-frame clones only, not all of them. The table has some 100,000 clones, around nine tenths seen once; the top ten hold approximately 1.2%. The material sequenced was peripheral blood, taken on day 0 of AZD1222 vaccination. The source is an adult in good health.

J is TRBJ2-7 and V is TRBV5-4; D is uncertain. The length of the CDR3 is 14 residues. From germline, CDR1 is SGHNT and CDR2 YYREEE (reference sequence). V was pared by 6 bases and J by 0 bases, with 13 bases between. CDR3 amino acids: CASKKTVSSYEQYF. CDR3 bases: TGTGCCAGCAAGAAGACGGTAAGCTCCTACGAGCAGTACTTC.

This clone was found a few times. The chain employs TRBV11-1 and TRBJ2-7, with unresolved D. Trimming shortened V by 1 base and J by 3 bases, and 10 bases separated the two germline ends. This CDR3 spans 14 amino acids. Germline V gives CDR1 SGHAT, CDR2 FQDESV (reference sequence). The CDR3 DNA sequence: TGTGCCAGCAGCTTAGAAGCTCGGGTCTACGAGCAGTACTTC. Translation: CASSLEARVYEQYF.

DNA of the CDR3: TGTGCCAGCAGTGGACAGATGAACACTGAAGCTTTCTTT. This gives the protein CASSGQMNTEAFF. The chain employs TRBV2 and TRBJ1-1; a weak D match, TRBD1 (5 bases). This CDR3 has 13 amino acids. Looked up from germline, CDR1 is SNHLY and CDR2 is FYNNEI. The V and J ends lost 4 bases and 0 bases respectively, with 6 bases between them.

Only one count was recorded for this clone. This sequence joins TRBV7-8 and TRBJ1-1; a possible D gene is TRBD1 (5 bases). The V end was cut by 5 bases, the J end by 6 bases, with 19 bases between. CDR3 length equals 15 residues. Looked up from germline, CDR1 is SGHVS and CDR2 is FQNEAQ. CDR3 sequence (DNA): TGTGCCAGCAGCGCCCTGCACGGGGTGGGGGCTGAAGCTTTCTTT. Its translation: CASSALHGVGAEAFF.

The chain combines TRBV5-1 with TRBJ1-4, with TRBD1 identical over 7 bases. Germline V gene sequence: CDR1 SGHRS, CDR2 YFSETQ. After removal of 4 bases from V and 6 bases from J, the junction contained 6 bases not matched to a gene. The CDR3 runs to 14 residues. CDR3 region: CASSPRQGDEKLFF. DNA for the CDR3: TGCGCCAGCAGCCCCAGGCAGGGGGATGAAAAACTGTTTTTT.

This clone showed up just once. The V call is TRBV19, the J call TRBJ1-6; TRBD1 might be the D (5 bases). Germline-derived CDR1 and CDR2 are LNHDA and SQIVND (reference sequence). This CDR3 contains 16 residues. Trimming removed 5 bases at V and 5 bases at J, with 16 bases between. CDR3 coding DNA: TGTGCCAGTAGTGCCACAACAGGACCCGATAATTCACCCCTCCACTTT. Its translation is CASSATTGPDNSPLHF.

This chain connects TRBV5-1 to TRBJ1-3; TRBD1 agrees at 7 bases. Trimming removed 5 bases from V and 2 bases from J; junction bases left unmatched: 10. The CDR3 loop spans 16 amino acids. In germline, CDR1 is SGHRS, CDR2 YFSETQ. The CDR3 DNA reads as TGCGCCAGCAGTTGGGAACCGACAGGGACTGGAAACACCATATATTTT. Its translation: CASSWEPTGTGNTIYF.

The chain links TRBV24-1 to TRBJ2-2; 7 nucleotides align to TRBD2. The CDR3 is 14 amino acids. V dropped 6 bases and J dropped 6; count of bases not matched to a gene: 6. In germline, CDR1 is KGHDR, CDR2 SFDVKD. The CDR3 loop is CATSTHRGAGELFF. The CDR3 region has the DNA TGTGCCACCAGTACGCATCGGGGGGCCGGGGAGCTGTTTTTT.

CDR3 DNA sequence: TGCGCCAGCAGCCGAGATCATCGGAACGAAAAACTGTTTTTT. Amino acid sequence: CASSRDHRNEKLFF. The chain is built from TRBV4-1 and TRBJ1-4, with D uncertain. This CDR3 spans 14 amino acids. Germline assignment: CDR1 MGHRA and CDR2 YSYEKL. The germline V and J ends were trimmed by 4 bases and 8 bases, with 14 bases remaining between them.

The gene calls are TRBV6-5 and TRBJ1-2; D is ambiguous. The CDR3 loop spans 11 amino acids. Germline loops: CDR1 MNHEY, CDR2 SVGAGI. V lost 7 bases and J 8 bases, leaving 11 bases between the germline ends. The CDR3 region is CASNSVDGYTF. The CDR3 coding sequence is TGTGCCAGCAACTCTGTAGACGGCTACACCTTC.

The rearrangement joins TRBV5-1 to TRBJ1-1; D unresolved. The CDR3 runs 13 residues. Germline CDR1 reads SGHRS; CDR2 reads YFSETQ. Trimming left V 4 bases short and J 1 base short, with 8 bases between. The CDR3 DNA reads TGCGCCAGCAGCCGGGAGACGAACACTGAAGCTTTCTTT. Its translation is CASSRETNTEAFF.

This chain joins TRBV6-1 and TRBJ1-3; maybe TRBD1 (5 bases). V gave up 3 bases and J gave up 6 bases, with 12 bases separating them. This CDR3 has 14 amino acids. Germline CDR1 is MNHNS and CDR2 is SASEGT. The DNA of the CDR3 is TGTGCCAGCAGTGAGAGGGGAGTGGAAAACACCATATATTTT. Its translation: CASSERGVENTIYF.

The J gene is TRBJ2-5, the V gene TRBV6-5; TRBD2 aligns across 8 bases. The V gene end was trimmed by 6 bases and the J gene end by 7 bases; junction bases not matched to a gene: 13. The V gene's germline CDR1 is MNHEY and CDR2 SVGAGI. The CDR3 has 15 residues. The CDR3 bases are TGTGCCAGCAGCATACCTGCTAGCGGGCATGGGACCCAGTACTTC. It specifies CASSIPASGHGTQYF.